This TCR beta chain came from a study of CD8 T cells in ankylosing spondylitis. Study-wide results and caveats: Ankylosing spondylitis blood appeared to be characterized by a TCR beta motif of 8 or 9 highly homologous variants.

The CDR3 totals 13 residues. The germline gives CDR1 MNHEY, CDR2 SVGEGT. J was trimmed by 15 bases and V by 6 bases; bases with no gene match: 11. Researchers built TCR beta libraries using quantitative 5'-RACE with molecular barcodes. One entry per CDR3 protein, called by TCRdb with MiXCR from the 5' RACE reads. In the table there are approximately 500,000 distinct CDR3 sequences, roughly an eighth of which are singletons. In this sample, this clonotype turned up many times. As yet, its antigen is unknown. This rearrangement joins TRBV6-2 or TRBV6-3 to TRBJ2-1; 10 bases agree with TRBD1. This receptor was taken from a male donor with ankylosing spondylitis. The sequenced sample was blood, either unsorted or a sorted T cell fraction (not recorded which). Written as DNA, the CDR3 is TGTGCCAGCAGCTTCCGGGACAGGGGCCTCCCGTTCTTC. Its protein is CASSFRDRGLPFF.